This record looks at one T cell receptor beta chain sequence and its context. The sample belongs to a study of blood T cell repertoires in COVID-19. The overall study: Donors in the United States, Italy and Spain gave samples during acute or convalescent COVID-19. PBMCs, B-cell-depleted T cells, or T cells were the source of the cDNA or gDNA that made up the material.

The CDR3 consists of 16 residues. In germline, CDR1 is LNHDA, CDR2 SQIVND (reference sequence). Trimming removed 4 bases from V and 0 bases from J, with 13 bases in between. In the original workflow: The assay estimated nucleated cells by amplifying reference gene primers. Measured with immunoSEQ multiplex PCR; TCRdb has only the in-frame clones, and not every one. D and trimming were read from the DNA, whereas the V and J calls and clone size are those reported in that table. The sample yields under 80,000 clones, approximately 90% seen once. This clonotype was obtained from a man aged 65 to 85 with active or convalescent COVID-19. The material sequenced was peripheral blood. The chain is built from TRBV19 and TRBJ2-1, with unresolved D. Written as DNA, the CDR3 is TGTGCCAGTAGTAAACCCGACATGAGCTCCTACAATGAGCAGTTCTTC. Its translation: CASSKPDMSSYNEQFF.